This T cell receptor beta chain was found in a study of cytomegalovirus exposure and HLA in healthy donors. Looking at the study overall: Earlier work reported some 110 million unique TCR beta sequences from about 180 million T cells. From HLA-typed donors, an early data release held 70 million to 100 million unique TCRs. Study-wide findings and caveats: About 87% or about 30% of the time was how often most TCR beta V segments were productive, according to an earlier analysis.

The PCR had 60 Vbeta and 13 Jbeta primers. Libraries were prepared by immunoSEQ multiplex PCR; TCRdb keeps only in-frame clonotypes and omits some of them. There are under 95,000 clones in the sample, with around 4% held by the top ten. Remarks on this clone: Its antigen is still unknown.

Germline CDR1 reads MNHNS; CDR2 reads SASEGT. The CDR3 extends over 16 amino acids. The TCR was taken from a man between 18 and 29 years old in good health and CMV-seropositive. Sequencing was performed on PBMCs. The rearrangement uses TRBV6-1 and TRBJ2-5; weak D call: TRBD1 (7 bases). The assigned J gene may be wrong: the sequence end matches TRBJ2-7 better. This CDR3 reads CASSEAPGSGGIEQYF. The CDR3 nucleotides read TGTGCCAGCAGTGAAGCACCGGGGTCAGGGGGGATCGAGCAGTACTTC.